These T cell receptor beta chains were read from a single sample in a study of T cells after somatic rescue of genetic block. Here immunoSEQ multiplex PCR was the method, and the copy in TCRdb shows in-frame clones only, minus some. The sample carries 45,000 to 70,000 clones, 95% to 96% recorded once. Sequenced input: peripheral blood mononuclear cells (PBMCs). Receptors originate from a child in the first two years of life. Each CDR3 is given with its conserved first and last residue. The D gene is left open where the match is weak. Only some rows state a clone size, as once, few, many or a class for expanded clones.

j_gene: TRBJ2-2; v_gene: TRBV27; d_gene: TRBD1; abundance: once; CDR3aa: CASRGQGRAGELFF; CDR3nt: TGTGCCAGTCGCGGACAGGGGAGAGCCGGGGAGCTGTTTTTT
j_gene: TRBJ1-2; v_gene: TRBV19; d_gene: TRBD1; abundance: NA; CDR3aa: CASSLRTGVYGYTF; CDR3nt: TGTGCCAGTAGTCTACGGACAGGTGTCTATGGCTACACCTTC
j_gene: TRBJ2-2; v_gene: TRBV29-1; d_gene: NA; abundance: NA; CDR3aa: CSVERNTGELFF; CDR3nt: TGCAGCGTTGAGCGGAACACCGGGGAGCTGTTTTTT
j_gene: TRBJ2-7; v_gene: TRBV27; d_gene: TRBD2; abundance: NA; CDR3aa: CASSLTAGAYEQYF; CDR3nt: TGTGCCAGCAGCCTTACGGCGGGGGCCTACGAGCAGTACTTC
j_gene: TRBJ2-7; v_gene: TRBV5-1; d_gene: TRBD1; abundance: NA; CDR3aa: CASSLMGQASYEQYF; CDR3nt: TGCGCCAGCAGCTTAATGGGACAGGCTTCCTACGAGCAGTACTTC
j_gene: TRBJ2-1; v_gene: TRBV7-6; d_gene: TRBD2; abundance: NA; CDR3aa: CASSLTSGRANEQFF; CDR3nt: TGTGCCAGCAGCTTAACTAGCGGGAGGGCCAATGAGCAGTTCTTC
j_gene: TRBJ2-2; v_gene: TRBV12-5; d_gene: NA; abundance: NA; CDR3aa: CASGLWGAGELFF; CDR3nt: TGTGCTAGTGGTTTGTGGGGGGCCGGGGAGCTGTTTTTT
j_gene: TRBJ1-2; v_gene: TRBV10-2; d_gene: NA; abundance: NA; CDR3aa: CASSAGGYGYTF; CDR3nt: TGCGCCAGCAGTGCTGGGGGCTATGGCTACACCTTC
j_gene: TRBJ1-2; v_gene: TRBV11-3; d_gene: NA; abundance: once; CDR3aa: CASSSDNYGYTF; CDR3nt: TGTGCCAGCAGCTCGGACAACTATGGCTACACCTTC
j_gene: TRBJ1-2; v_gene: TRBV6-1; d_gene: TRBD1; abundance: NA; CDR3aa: CASSEVRDRGLYGYTF; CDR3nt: TGTGCCAGCAGTGAAGTACGGGACAGGGGGCTCTATGGCTACACCTTC
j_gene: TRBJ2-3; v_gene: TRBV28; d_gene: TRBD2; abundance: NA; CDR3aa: CASSFAGGTSTDTQYF; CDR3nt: TGTGCCAGCAGTTTTGCGGGAGGAACTAGCACAGATACGCAGTATTTT
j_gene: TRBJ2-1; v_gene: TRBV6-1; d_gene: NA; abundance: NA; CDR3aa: CASGSRSYNEQFF; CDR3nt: TGTGCCAGCGGGAGCCGCTCCTACAATGAGCAGTTCTTC
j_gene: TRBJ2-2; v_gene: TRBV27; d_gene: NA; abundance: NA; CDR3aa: CASSLEGVRGELFF; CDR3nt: TGTGCCAGCAGTTTAGAGGGGGTGAGAGGGGAGCTGTTTTTT
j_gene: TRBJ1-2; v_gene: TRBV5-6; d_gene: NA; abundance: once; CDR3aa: CASSNRDPYGYTF; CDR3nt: TGTGCCAGCAGCAACCGGGACCCCTATGGCTACACCTTC
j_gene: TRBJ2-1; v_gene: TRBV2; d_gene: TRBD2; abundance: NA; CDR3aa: CASRIPREVPLSSYNEQFF; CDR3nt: TGTGCCAGCAGGATACCCCGGGAGGTCCCCCTAAGCTCCTACAATGAGCAGTTCTTC
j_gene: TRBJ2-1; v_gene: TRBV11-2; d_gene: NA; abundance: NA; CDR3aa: CASSSSGLENEQFF; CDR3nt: TGTGCCAGCAGCTCCTCCGGGCTAGAGAATGAGCAGTTCTTC
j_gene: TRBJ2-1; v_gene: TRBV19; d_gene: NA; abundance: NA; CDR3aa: CASSLPGLRYNEQFF; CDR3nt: TGTGCCAGTAGTTTACCGGGACTTCGCTACAATGAGCAGTTCTTC
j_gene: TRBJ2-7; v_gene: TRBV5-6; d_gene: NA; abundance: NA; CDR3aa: CASSRPGAVVGHEQYF; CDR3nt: TGTGCCAGCAGCCGCCCGGGAGCGGTGGTAGGCCACGAGCAGTACTTC
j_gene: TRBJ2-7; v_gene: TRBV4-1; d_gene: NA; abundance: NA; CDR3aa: CASSQDYPYEQYF; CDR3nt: TGCGCCAGCAGCCAAGATTATCCCTACGAGCAGTACTTC